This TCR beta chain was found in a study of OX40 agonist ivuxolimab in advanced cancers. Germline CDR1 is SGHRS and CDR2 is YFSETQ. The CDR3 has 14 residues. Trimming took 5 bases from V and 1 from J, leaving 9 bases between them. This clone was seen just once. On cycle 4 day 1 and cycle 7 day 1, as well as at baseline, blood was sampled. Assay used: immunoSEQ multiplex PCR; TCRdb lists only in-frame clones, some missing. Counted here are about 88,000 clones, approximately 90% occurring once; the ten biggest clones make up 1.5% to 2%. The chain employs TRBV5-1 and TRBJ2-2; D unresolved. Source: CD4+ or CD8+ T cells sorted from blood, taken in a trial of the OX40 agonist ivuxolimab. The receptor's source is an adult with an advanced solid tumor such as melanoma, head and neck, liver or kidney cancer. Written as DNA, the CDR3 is TGCGCCAGCAGTCCCGGACGGAACACCGGGGAGCTGTTTTTT. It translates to CASSPGRNTGELFF.